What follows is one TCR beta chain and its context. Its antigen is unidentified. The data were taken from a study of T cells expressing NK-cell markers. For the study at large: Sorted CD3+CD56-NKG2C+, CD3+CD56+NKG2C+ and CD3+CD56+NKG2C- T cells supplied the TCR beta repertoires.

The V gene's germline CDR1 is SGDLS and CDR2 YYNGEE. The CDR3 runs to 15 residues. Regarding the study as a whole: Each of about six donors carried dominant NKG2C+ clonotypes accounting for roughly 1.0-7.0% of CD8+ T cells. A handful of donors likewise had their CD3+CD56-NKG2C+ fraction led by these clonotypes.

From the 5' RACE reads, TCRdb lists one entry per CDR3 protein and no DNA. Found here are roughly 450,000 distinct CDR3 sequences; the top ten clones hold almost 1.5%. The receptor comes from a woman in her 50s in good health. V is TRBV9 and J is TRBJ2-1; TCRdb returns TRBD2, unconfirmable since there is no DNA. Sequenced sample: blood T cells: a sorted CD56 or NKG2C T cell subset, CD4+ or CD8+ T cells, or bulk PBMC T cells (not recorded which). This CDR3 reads CASSVATSGRVEQFF.